Included here is one TCR beta chain sequence, with context. CDR1 is SGHNT, CDR2 YYREEE, per germline (reference sequence). This CDR3 contains 15 residues. Deletions cut 0 bases from V and 5 bases from J, with 14 bases between. The record originates from a study of T cell changes during pregnancy in multiple sclerosis. The table came from immunoSEQ multiplex PCR; TCRdb's copy has only in-frame clones and leaves some out. This sample yields tens of thousands of clones, of which 80% to 95% are seen a single time; over 0.8% belongs to the top ten. V is TRBV5-4 and J is TRBJ1-2, with no clear D. Sequencing was performed on peripheral blood, taken in the first trimester of pregnancy. The source of this sequence is a female donor with multiple sclerosis, enrolled in a pregnancy study. The CDR3 here is CASSLGGGYRYGYTF. The CDR3 DNA reads TGTGCCAGCAGCTTGGGTGGAGGGTACCGTTATGGCTACACCTTC.